One and the same sample provided the 7 T cell receptor beta chains below, sequenced in a study of T cell repertoires in MIS-A myocarditis. Method: immunoSEQ multiplex PCR; TCRdb's copy keeps in-frame clones and lacks some. The repertoire holds 700 to 900 clones, with 84% as singletons. Sequenced input: pericardium tissue obtained at autopsy. These receptors all stem from a man aged 18-30 years with fulminant myocarditis from multisystem inflammatory syndrome in adults (MIS-A) after COVID-19.

V and J are TRBV5-5 and TRBJ2-1; D perhaps matches TRBD2 (6 bases). The V gene's germline CDR1 is SGHKS and CDR2 YYEKEE (reference sequence). The CDR3 totals 14 residues. V was shortened by 4 bases and J by 7 bases, with 15 bases between the two germline ends. This CDR3 is CASSASLGGNEQFF. The DNA for the CDR3 is TGTGCCAGCAGCGCGTCACTTGGGGGGAATGAGCAGTTCTTC.

V is TRBV24-1 and J is TRBJ2-3, with D perhaps TRBD2 (6 bases). Germline CDR1 and CDR2: KGHDR and SFDVKD. Trimming cost V 9 bases and J 3 bases, with 12 bases left between them. The length of the CDR3 is 13 residues. The DNA of the CDR3 is TGTGCCACCGGGGAGGAGAAGACAGATACGCAGTATTTT. Its protein product is CATGEEKTDTQYF.

The chain carries TRBV9 and TRBJ2-7; 9 positions match TRBD1. CDR1 and CDR2 (germline): SGDLS, YYNGEE. The CDR3 totals 15 residues. V lost 4 bases to trimming and J lost 6 bases; unmatched junction nucleotides: 11. As DNA, the CDR3 is TGTGCCAGCAGCCCACGTGGGACAGGGAACGCCGAGCAGTACTTC. It yields the protein CASSPRGTGNAEQYF.

This clone was found a few times. The chain recombines TRBV21-1 with TRBJ1-1; the table names TRBD1, a call not compared with the DNA. TRBV21-1 is annotated as a pseudogene. CDR3 length: 14 residues. The CDR3 sequence is CASRRQGPNTEAFF. The CDR3 coding sequence is TGTGCCAGCAGAAGACAGGGACCGAACACTGAAGCTTTCTTT.

The V and J genes are TRBV3-1 (or the pseudogene TRBV3-2) and TRBJ2-1; 13 positions agree with TRBD2. The CDR3 runs 18 residues. Germline assignment: CDR1 LGHDT and CDR2 YNNKEL (reference sequence). With 1 base clipped from V and 3 bases from J, the junction kept 6 bases outside the gene matches. The CDR3: CASSQVGTSGKNYNEQFF. In DNA form, the CDR3 reads TGTGCCAGCAGCCAAGTAGGGACTAGCGGGAAAAACTACAATGAGCAGTTCTTC.

The chain combines TRBV27 with TRBJ1-2; the match to TRBD1 covers 8 bases. Unmatched junction bases numbered 6, after V lost 3 bases and J lost 6 bases. The CDR3 runs to 14 residues. Germline CDR1 MNHEY, CDR2 SMNVEV (reference sequence). CDR3 in amino acids: CASSFRTGHDGYTF. CDR3 DNA: TGTGCCAGCAGTTTTAGGACAGGGCATGATGGCTACACCTTC.

This clone was seen only once. The chain employs TRBV11-2 and TRBJ1-2; TRBD1 might be the D (6 bases). V was pared by 6 bases and J by 14 bases, with 16 bases between. CDR1 is SGHAT and CDR2 is FQNNGV in the germline V gene. The CDR3 spans 11 residues. CDR3: CASSYGQIFTF. The CDR3 DNA reads TGTGCCAGCAGTTACGGACAGATTTTTACCTTC.